A selection of T cell receptor beta chains follows, all from one sample in a study of CD8 T cells in Susac syndrome. TCRdb re-derived calls from the immunoSEQ multiplex PCR reads in MiXCR, one entry per CDR3 protein. The sample includes about 150,000 distinct CDR3 sequences, approximately 95% seen only once; the top ten take 0.15% to 0.2%. The sequenced sample consisted of CD4+ T cells from PBMCs. The receptors stem from a human donor with Susac syndrome. Each CDR3 is given with its conserved first and last residue. D genes are given only for firm matches.

TRBV7-6	NA	TRBJ2-2	14	CASSLDGNTGELFF	TGTGCCAGCAGCTTAGACGGGAACACCGGGGAGCTGTTTTTT
TRBV18	NA	TRBJ2-1	13	CASSPPGANEQFF	TGTGCCAGCTCACCACCGGGGGCCAATGAGCAGTTCTTC
TRBV13	NA	TRBJ2-7	19	CASSLGLNLLRASRGEQYF	TGTGCCAGCAGCTTAGGCCTAAATCTCCTACGCGCCTCCCGAGGGGAGCAGTACTTC
TRBV6-2/TRBV6-3	NA	TRBJ1-1	13	CASSKGRNTEAFF	TGTGCCAGCAGTAAAGGTCGGAACACTGAAGCTTTCTTT
TRBV9	NA	TRBJ1-2	13	CASSLQDNYGYTF	TGTGCCAGCAGTCTACAAGATAACTATGGCTACACCTTC
TRBV20-1	NA	TRBJ1-2	14	CSARVRGDNYGYTF	TGCAGTGCTAGAGTGCGGGGCGATAACTATGGCTACACCTTC
TRBV6-5	NA	TRBJ2-3	14	CASRVGRSTDTQYF	TGTGCCAGTCGGGTGGGTAGGAGCACAGATACGCAGTATTTT
TRBV29-1	NA	TRBJ1-1	11	CSVEWRTEAFF	TGCAGCGTTGAATGGCGGACTGAAGCTTTCTTT
TRBV20-1	NA	TRBJ2-2	14	CSAETGDGTGELFF	TGCAGTGCGGAGACGGGGGACGGCACCGGGGAGCTGTTTTTT
TRBV15	TRBD1	TRBJ2-5	14	CATSRVKGAETQYF	TGTGCCACCAGCAGAGTCAAGGGGGCAGAGACCCAGTACTTC
TRBV19	NA	TRBJ1-5	14	CASRNTEFNQPQHF	TGTGCCAGTAGGAACACAGAATTCAATCAGCCCCAGCATTTT
TRBV19	TRBD2	TRBJ2-7	13	CASSRGGFYEQYF	TGTGCCAGTAGTCGGGGGGGCTTTTACGAGCAGTACTTC
TRBV14	TRBD1	TRBJ2-5	15	CASSQERQGWETQYF	TGTGCCAGCAGCCAAGAACGACAGGGGTGGGAGACCCAGTACTTC
TRBV20-1	TRBD1	TRBJ1-5	15	CSAPFGRGHRQPQHF	TGCAGTGCTCCATTCGGCAGGGGGCATCGGCAGCCCCAGCATTTT
TRBV6-2/TRBV6-3	TRBD2	TRBJ2-1	14	CASSSSGEYNEQFF	TGTGCCAGCAGTTCGAGCGGGGAATACAATGAGCAGTTCTTC
TRBV12-3/TRBV12-4	NA	TRBJ1-1	14	CASRGQNMNTEAFF	TGTGCCAGCCGCGGACAGAACATGAACACTGAAGCTTTCTTT
TRBV7-8	NA	TRBJ2-4	18	CASSLVTSQNLAKNIQYF	TGTGCCAGCAGCTTAGTAACAAGCCAAAACCTAGCCAAAAACATTCAGTACTTC